The 21 T cell receptor beta chains in this list originate from one sample, sequenced in a study of blood T cell repertoires in COVID-19. Measured with immunoSEQ multiplex PCR; TCRdb has only the in-frame clones, and not every one. This sample has about 150,000 clones, with 83% found just once. Sequenced material: peripheral blood. These receptors were taken from an elderly woman with acute or convalescent COVID-19.

The chain is built from TRBV28 and TRBJ2-3; 8 bases align to TRBD2. The CDR3 runs to 13 residues. Germline CDR1 reads MDHEN; CDR2 reads SYDVKM. The V and J ends lost 4 bases and 5 bases, in that order; junction bases with no gene match: 2. This chain's CDR3 is CASSSGGLDTQYF. In DNA form, the CDR3 reads TGTGCCAGCAGTTCGGGGGGGCTAGATACGCAGTATTTT.

The sample holds one count of this clone. The chain couples TRBV25-1 to TRBJ2-4, with 7 nucleotides matching TRBD1. Germline assignment: CDR1 MGHDK and CDR2 SYGVNS. The CDR3 extends over 16 amino acids. V lost 1 base and J lost 3; bases outside the gene matches: 6. The CDR3 protein is CASSEFAAGGKNIQYF. CDR3 DNA sequence: TGTGCCAGCAGTGAATTTGCGGCAGGGGGCAAAAACATTCAGTACTTC.

The rearrangement links TRBV5-1 to TRBJ2-7; D may be TRBD1 (5 bases). Trimming shortened V by 0 bases and J by 3 bases, and 10 bases separated the two germline ends. CDR1 and CDR2 (germline): SGHRS, YFSETQ. CDR3 size: 14 residues. CDR3 in DNA: TGCGCCAGCAGCTTGGGGGCGCAGGGCTACGAGCAGTACTTC. As protein: CASSLGAQGYEQYF.

This chain links TRBV13 with TRBJ1-4, with D possibly matching TRBD1 (6 bases). The V gene lost 3 bases and the J gene lost 7 bases, with 27 bases spanning the gap. CDR3 length: 19 residues. CDR1 is PRHDT and CDR2 is FYEKMQ in the germline V gene (reference sequence). CDR3 sequence (DNA): TGTGCCAGCAGCTTTGGTGATATTCGTTGGGGGCCCCGTGGTGAAAAACTGTTTTTT. Protein product: CASSFGDIRWGPRGEKLFF. Combining the CDR3 with reference TRBV13 and TRBJ1-4 gives the whole variable domain AAGVIQSPRHLIKEKRETATLKCYPIPRHDTVYWYQQGPGQDPQFLISFYEKMQSDKGSIPDRFSAQQFSDYHSELNMSSLELGDSALYFCASSFGDIRWGPRGEKLFFGSGTQLSVL.

The chain carries TRBV7-2 and TRBJ2-7; maybe TRBD1 (6 bases). V dropped 5 bases and J dropped 2 bases, with 16 bases sitting between them. In germline, CDR1 is SGHTA, CDR2 FQGNSA. The CDR3 runs to 15 residues. The CDR3 DNA sequence: TGTGCCAGCAGCACCGCCGGGACATTCACCTACGAGCAGTACTTC. Protein product: CASSTAGTFTYEQYF.

The DNA for the CDR3 is TGTGCCAGCAGCGGACCGGACAGGGTGGGCGAGCAGTACTTC. Amino acids: CASSGPDRVGEQYF. This chain links TRBV6-2 or TRBV6-3 with TRBJ2-7; 8 nucleotides match TRBD1. The length of the CDR3 is 14 residues. V gave up 6 bases and J gave up 6 bases; unmatched junction bases: 10. Germline V gene sequence: CDR1 MNHEY, CDR2 SVGEGT.

The gene calls are TRBV19 and TRBJ2-7; 12 bases are shared with TRBD2. Germline V CDR1 and CDR2: LNHDA, SQIVND (reference sequence). This CDR3 comprises 14 residues. Trimming took 5 bases from V and 6 from J; bases not matched to a gene: 5. CDR3 DNA: TGTGCCAGTAGTCTAGCGGGGGGGCCGTTCGAGCAGTACTTC. This translates into CASSLAGGPFEQYF. Full variable domain (remainder filled in from reference TRBV19 and TRBJ2-7): DGGITQSPKYLFRKEGQNVTLSCEQNLNHDAMYWYRQDPGQGLRLIYYSQIVNDFQKGDIAEGYSVSREKKESFPLTVTSAQKNPTAFYLCASSLAGGPFEQYFGPGTRLTVT.

The chain couples TRBV7-8 to TRBJ2-2, with 7 bases matching TRBD2. Germline CDR1 reads SGHVS; CDR2 reads FQNEAQ. V lost 5 bases, J lost 2 bases, and 11 bases stayed unmatched. The CDR3 is made up of 17 amino acids. The CDR3 DNA follows: TGTGCCAGCAGCCCGCACGGGAGCGGGGAAAACACCGGGGAGCTGTTTTTT. The encoded protein is CASSPHGSGENTGELFF.

As concerns this clone: The germline gene is not matched at one end of the junction; a read error may be the cause. The chain carries TRBV6-1 and TRBJ2-5, with a possible D match to TRBD2 (7 bases). This CDR3 region has 12 residues. Germline V lookup: CDR1 MNHNS, CDR2 SASEGT. CDR3 loop: CASSEVSGGQHF. CDR3 DNA sequence: TGTGCCAGCAGTGAAGTCTCGGGGGGCCAACACTTC.

This sequence joins TRBV9 and TRBJ2-2; 9 bases match TRBD2. CDR1 is SGDLS, CDR2 YYNGEE, per germline. The CDR3 consists of 17 residues. V shed 0 bases, J shed 3 bases, and the junction held 6 bases outside the gene matches. CDR3 coding DNA: TGTGCCAGCAGCGTAGGGAGCGGGGGGCTACACACCGGGGAGCTGTTTTTT. This codes for CASSVGSGGLHTGELFF.

The chain couples TRBV19 to TRBJ2-3; 9 bases line up with TRBD1. This CDR3 contains 15 residues. V gave up 11 bases and J gave up 2 bases; unmatched junction bases: 11. Germline V lookup: CDR1 LNHDA, CDR2 SQIVND (reference sequence). DNA of the CDR3: TGTGCCGCACGGAGACAGGGGGAGGCCACAGATACGCAGTATTTT. Translating gives CAARRQGEATDTQYF.

This rearrangement joins TRBV9 to TRBJ2-3, with D perhaps TRBD1 (6 bases). The CDR3 spans 13 residues. Germline CDR1 is SGDLS and CDR2 is YYNGEE. V lost 3 bases and J 3 bases, leaving 8 bases between the germline ends. CDR3 DNA sequence: TGTGCCAGCAGCGGAGGGGGTACAGATACGCAGTATTTT. This gives the protein CASSGGGTDTQYF.

This clone came up many times. The V call is TRBV2, the J call TRBJ1-3; maybe TRBD1 (6 bases). Germline V gene data show CDR1 as SNHLY and CDR2 as FYNNEI. CDR3 length: 14 amino acids. Between the trimmed V and J ends, which lost 3 bases and 2 bases, there was a span of 8 bases. CDR3: CASSEAGAGNTIYF. Here the CDR3 DNA reads TGTGCCAGCAGTGAGGCAGGGGCTGGAAACACCATATATTTT.

This clone was recorded many times. Here the CDR3 reads CASRISGRAGEQYF. The CDR3 coding sequence is TGCGCCAGCAGAATTAGCGGGAGGGCCGGCGAGCAGTACTTC. This rearrangement joins TRBV5-1 to TRBJ2-7, with 11 bases that match TRBD2. The CDR3 runs 14 residues. The germline gives CDR1 SGHRS, CDR2 YFSETQ. Unmatched junction bases numbered 7, after V lost 5 bases and J lost 6 bases.

The rearrangement uses TRBV6-5 and TRBJ2-2, with D possibly being TRBD1 (6 bases). V shed 6 bases and J shed 1 base, with 9 bases lying between them. The V gene's germline CDR1 is MNHEY and CDR2 SVGAGI. The CDR3 totals 14 residues. CDR3 DNA sequence: TGTGCCAGCAGGACACAGGGGAACACCGGGGAGCTGTTTTTT. Its translation: CASRTQGNTGELFF.

The V and J genes are TRBV30 and TRBJ1-1, with TRBD1 matching over 7 bases. The CDR3 covers 15 residues. Germline assignment: CDR1 GTSNPN and CDR2 SVGIG (reference sequence). J lost 5 bases, V lost 2 bases, and 11 bases had no gene match. CDR3 in amino acids: CAWSLQGQWGTEAFF. For the CDR3, the DNA is TGTGCCTGGAGTTTACAGGGACAGTGGGGAACTGAAGCTTTCTTT. The whole variable domain, filled in from reference TRBV30 and TRBJ1-1, reads SQTIHQWPATLVQPVGSPLSLECTVEGTSNPNLYWYRQAAGRGLQLLFYSVGIGQISSEVPQNLSASRPQDRQFILSSKKLLLSDSGFYLCAWSLQGQWGTEAFFGQGTRLTVV.

This chain uses TRBV29-1 with TRBJ1-6; the D gene is possibly TRBD1 (6 bases). The CDR3 sequence is 14 residues long. Between the trimmed V and J ends, which lost 6 bases and 2 bases, there was a span of 11 bases. CDR1 and CDR2 from the germline V gene are SQVTM and ANQGSEA. The CDR3 region is CSVRQGTYNSPLHF. The CDR3 DNA is TGCAGCGTCAGGCAGGGGACCTATAATTCACCCCTCCACTTT. Variable domain in full (rest from reference TRBV29-1 and TRBJ1-6): SAVISQKPSRDICQRGTSLTIQCQVDSQVTMMFWYRQQPGQSLTLIATANQGSEATYESGFVIDKFPISRPNLTFSTLTVSNMSPEDSSIYLCSVRQGTYNSPLHFGNGTRLTVT.

The chain's CDR3 is CASSVGANTEAFF. Here the CDR3 DNA reads TGTGCCAGCTCTGTGGGGGCGAACACTGAAGCTTTCTTT. The genes are TRBV18 and TRBJ1-1; possible D gene TRBD1, 6 bases. V was cut by 6 bases and J by 1 base, with 9 bases left in between. The CDR3 extends over 13 amino acids. From germline, CDR1 is KGHSH and CDR2 LQKENI.

The gene calls are TRBV4-3 and TRBJ1-1; D is ambiguous. The CDR3 spans 13 residues. The germline gives CDR1 LGHNA, CDR2 YSLEER. V was clipped by 2 bases and J by 2 bases, with 6 bases between them. For the CDR3, the DNA is TGCGCCAGCAGCCAACACACAAACACTGAAGCTTTCTTT. Protein: CASSQHTNTEAFF.

The chain's CDR3 is CASSVLGAGSFTDTQYF. In nucleotides, the CDR3 is TGTGCCAGCAGCGTACTGGGAGCGGGGTCGTTCACAGATACGCAGTATTTT. V and J are TRBV9 and TRBJ2-3, with 7 bases identical to TRBD2. The CDR3 is 17 residues long. The ends lost 1 base at V and 2 bases at J; junction bases unmatched: 10. Germline V lookup: CDR1 SGDLS, CDR2 YYNGEE. Using reference TRBV9 and TRBJ2-3 for the parts outside the CDR3, the full variable domain is DSGVTQTPKHLITATGQRVTLRCSPRSGDLSVYWYQQSLDQGLQFLIQYYNGEERAKGNILERFSAQQFPDLHSELNLSSLELGDSALYFCASSVLGAGSFTDTQYFGPGTRLTVL.

The V gene is TRBV28, the J gene TRBJ1-6; D not certain. Germline loops: CDR1 MDHEN, CDR2 SYDVKM. The CDR3 covers 15 residues. Between the trimmed V and J ends, which lost 3 bases and 7 bases, there was a span of 13 bases. CDR3 in amino acids: CASSLLGRQNSPLHF. In DNA, the CDR3 is TGTGCCAGCAGTTTGTTGGGCAGGCAAAATTCACCCCTCCACTTT.